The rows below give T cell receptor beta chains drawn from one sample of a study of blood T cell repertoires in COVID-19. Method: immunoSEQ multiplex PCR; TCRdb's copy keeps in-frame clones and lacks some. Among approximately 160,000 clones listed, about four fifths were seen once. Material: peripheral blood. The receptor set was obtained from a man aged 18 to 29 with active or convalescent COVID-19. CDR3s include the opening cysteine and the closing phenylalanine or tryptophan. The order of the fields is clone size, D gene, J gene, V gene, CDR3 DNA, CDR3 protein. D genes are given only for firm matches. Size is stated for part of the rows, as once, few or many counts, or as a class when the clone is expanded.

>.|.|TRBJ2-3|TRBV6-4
TGTGCCAGCAGTGACGGAGCGAGCACAGATACGCAGTATTTT
CASSDGASTDTQYF
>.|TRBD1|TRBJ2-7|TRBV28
TGTGCCAGCCAGAAACCTCTCGGGACAGGTGGCTACGAGCAGTACTTC
CASQKPLGTGGYEQYF
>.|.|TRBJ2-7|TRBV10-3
TGTGCCATCAAACAGATGGCTAGCGATTACGAGCAGTACTTC
CAIKQMASDYEQYF
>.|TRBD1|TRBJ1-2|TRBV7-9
TGTGCCAGCAGCTTAGGAGGACAGGGGAGTTCTGGCTACACCTTC
CASSLGGQGSSGYTF
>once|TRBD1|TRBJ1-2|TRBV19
TGTGCCAGTAGTATCGACAGGGGGGGATATGGCTACACCTTC
CASSIDRGGYGYTF
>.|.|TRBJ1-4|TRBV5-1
TGCGCCAGCACCGCGGGGGTGAGGCCGAGGGAAAAACTGTTTTTT
CASTAGVRPREKLFF
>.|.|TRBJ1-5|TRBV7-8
TGTGCCAGCAGCTCTGATAACGGGCCCCAGCATTTT
CASSSDNGPQHF
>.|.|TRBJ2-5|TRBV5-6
TGTGCCAGCAGCGGCGGCCCGGGGGAGACCCAGTACTTC
CASSGGPGETQYF
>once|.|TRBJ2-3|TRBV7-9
TGTGCCAACTCAGGGGCGGAAGATACGCAGTATTTT
CANSGAEDTQYF
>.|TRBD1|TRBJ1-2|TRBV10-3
TGTGCCATCAGTGAGGGGACAGGCTCCCCCTATGGCTACACCTTC
CAISEGTGSPYGYTF
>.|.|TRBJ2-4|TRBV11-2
TGTGCCAGCAGCTTAGGGGGTCGGGGATTTGACTTC
CASSLGGRGFDF
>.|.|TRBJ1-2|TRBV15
TGTGCCACCAGCAGAATCTCCGAGACTAACTATGGCTACACCTTC
CATSRISETNYGYTF
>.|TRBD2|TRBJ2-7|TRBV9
TGTGCCAGCAGCGCAACCGGGACTAGCGGCGAGCAGTACTTC
CASSATGTSGEQYF
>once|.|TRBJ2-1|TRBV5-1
TGCGCCAGCAGCTTGGGTCTAGCTGTGCATGAGCAGTTCTTC
CASSLGLAVHEQFF
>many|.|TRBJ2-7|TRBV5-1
TGCGCCAGCAGGTACCGGGACTCCCTAAACTACGAGCAGTACTTC
CASRYRDSLNYEQYF
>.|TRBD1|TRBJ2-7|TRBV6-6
TGTGCCAGCACTATGACAGGGGGAACCTACGAGCAGTACTTC
CASTMTGGTYEQYF
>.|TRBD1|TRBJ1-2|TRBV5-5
TGTGCCAGCAGCCTCTACCCGGGACAGGGAAACTATGGCTACACCTTC
CASSLYPGQGNYGYTF
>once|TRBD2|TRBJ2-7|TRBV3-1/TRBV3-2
TGTGCCAGCAGCCAAGGCGGGGGGACCCACGAGCAGTACTTC
CASSQGGGTHEQYF
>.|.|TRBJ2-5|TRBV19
TGTGCCAGTAGTATAGGGCTTAAAGAGACCCAGTACTTC
CASSIGLKETQYF
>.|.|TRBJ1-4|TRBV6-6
TGTGCCAGCAGCAAATCCAGAGGGACTAATGAAAAACTGTTTTTT
CASSKSRGTNEKLFF
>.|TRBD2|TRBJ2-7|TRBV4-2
TGTGCCAGCAGCCAACATCGGACTAGCGGGGGGGCCGGGCGCTACGAGCAGTACTTC
CASSQHRTSGGAGRYEQYF
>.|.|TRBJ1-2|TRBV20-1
TGCAGTGCTAGTAGGGGGAGCGGTGGCTACACCTTC
CSASRGSGGYTF
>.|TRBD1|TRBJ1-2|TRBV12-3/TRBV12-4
TGTGCCAGCAGACAAGGGACAGCGACTGGCTACACCTTC
CASRQGTATGYTF
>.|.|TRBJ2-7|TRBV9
TGTGCCAGCAGCCCGCGGTGGGGCGACGAGCAGTACTTC
CASSPRWGDEQYF
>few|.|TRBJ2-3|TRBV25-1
TGTGCCAGCAGGAGGGCTGATACGCAGTATTTT
CASRRADTQYF
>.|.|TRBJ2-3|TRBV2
TGTGCCAGCCGGACAGCGGGGATCACAGATACGCAGTATTTT
CASRTAGITDTQYF
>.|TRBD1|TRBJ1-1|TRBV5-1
TGCGCCAGCAAAACAGGGGCGGGCTCTGAAGCTTTCTTT
CASKTGAGSEAFF
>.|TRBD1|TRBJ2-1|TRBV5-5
TGTGCCAGCAGCTTCCCCGGAGACAGGGGTTTAGGGGAGCAGTTCTTC
CASSFPGDRGLGEQFF
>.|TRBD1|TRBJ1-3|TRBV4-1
TGCGCCAGCAGCCAGAACTTTCTGGTACAGGGGAGGAACACCATATATTTT
CASSQNFLVQGRNTIYF
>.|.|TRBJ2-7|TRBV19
TGTGCCAGTAGTATACCAGGGGCCGCGTACGAGCAGTACTTC
CASSIPGAAYEQYF